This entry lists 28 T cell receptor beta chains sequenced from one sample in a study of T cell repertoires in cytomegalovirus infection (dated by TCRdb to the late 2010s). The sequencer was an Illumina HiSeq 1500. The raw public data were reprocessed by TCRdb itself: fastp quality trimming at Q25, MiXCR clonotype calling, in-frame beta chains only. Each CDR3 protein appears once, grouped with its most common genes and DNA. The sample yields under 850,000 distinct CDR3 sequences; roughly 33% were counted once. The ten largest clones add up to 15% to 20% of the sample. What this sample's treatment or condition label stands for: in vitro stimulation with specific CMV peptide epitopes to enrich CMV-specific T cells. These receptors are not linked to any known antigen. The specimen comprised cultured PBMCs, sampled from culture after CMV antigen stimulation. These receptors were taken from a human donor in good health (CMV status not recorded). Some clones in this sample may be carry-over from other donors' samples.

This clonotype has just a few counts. CDR3 DNA sequence: TGTGCCAGCAGCTTAGAAGGGAGTGAGGGCTACACCTTC. Residues: CASSLEGSEGYTF. The chain is built from TRBV7-9 and TRBJ1-2; D gene ambiguous. Trimming removed 1 base at V and 8 bases at J, with 11 bases between. Germline CDR1 and CDR2: SEHNR and FQNEAQ (reference sequence). CDR3 length: 13 amino acids.

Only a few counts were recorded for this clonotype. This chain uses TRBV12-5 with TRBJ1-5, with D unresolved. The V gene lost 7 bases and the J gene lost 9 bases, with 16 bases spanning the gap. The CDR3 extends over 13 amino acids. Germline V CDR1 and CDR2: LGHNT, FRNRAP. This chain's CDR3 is CASAQSRSLPQHF. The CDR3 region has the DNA TGTGCTAGTGCCCAATCTCGGTCCCTGCCCCAGCATTTT.

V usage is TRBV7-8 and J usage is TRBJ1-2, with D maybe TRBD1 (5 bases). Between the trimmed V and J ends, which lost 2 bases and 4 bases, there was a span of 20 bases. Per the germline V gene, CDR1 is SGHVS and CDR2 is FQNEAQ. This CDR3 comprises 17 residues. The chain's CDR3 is CASSLIQGPNVSYGYTF. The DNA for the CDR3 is TGTGCCAGCAGCTTAATCCAGGGACCCAATGTCTCCTATGGCTACACCTTC.

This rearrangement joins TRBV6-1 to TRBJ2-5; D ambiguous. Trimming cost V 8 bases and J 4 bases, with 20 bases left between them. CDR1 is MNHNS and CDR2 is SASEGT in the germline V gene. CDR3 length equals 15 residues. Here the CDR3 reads CASDIRASIGETQYF. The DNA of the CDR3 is TGTGCCAGCGACATCCGGGCCTCGATCGGAGAGACCCAGTACTTC.

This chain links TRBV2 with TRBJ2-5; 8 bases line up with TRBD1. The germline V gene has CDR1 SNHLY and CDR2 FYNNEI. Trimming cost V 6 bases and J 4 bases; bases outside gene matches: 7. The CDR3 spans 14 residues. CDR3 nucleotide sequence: TGTGCCAGCAGACCCGGGACAGGTGGAGAGACCCAGTACTTC. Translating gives CASRPGTGGETQYF.

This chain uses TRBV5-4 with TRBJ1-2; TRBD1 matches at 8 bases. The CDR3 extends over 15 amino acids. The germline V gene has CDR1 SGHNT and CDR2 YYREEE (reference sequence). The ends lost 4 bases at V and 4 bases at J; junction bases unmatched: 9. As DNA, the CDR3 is TGTGCCAGCAGCCTAGACAGGGGTGGGAGCTATGGCTACACCTTC. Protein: CASSLDRGGSYGYTF. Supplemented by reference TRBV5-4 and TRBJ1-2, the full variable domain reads ETGVTQSPTHLIKTRGQQVTLRCSSQSGHNTVSWYQQALGQGPQFIFQYYREEENGRGNFPPRFSGLQFPNYSSELNVNALELDDSALYLCASSLDRGGSYGYTFGSGTRLTVV.

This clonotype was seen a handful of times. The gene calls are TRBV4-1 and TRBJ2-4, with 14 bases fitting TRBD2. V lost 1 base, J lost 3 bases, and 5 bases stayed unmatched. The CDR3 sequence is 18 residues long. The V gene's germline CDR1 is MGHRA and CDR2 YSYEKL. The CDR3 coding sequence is TGCGCCAGCAGCCAAGGACTAGCGGGGGGGCGTGACAAAAACATTCAGTACTTC. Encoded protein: CASSQGLAGGRDKNIQYF.

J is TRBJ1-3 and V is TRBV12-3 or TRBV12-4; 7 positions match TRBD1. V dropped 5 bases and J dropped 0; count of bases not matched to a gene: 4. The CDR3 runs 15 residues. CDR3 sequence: CASSDPGGSGNTIYF. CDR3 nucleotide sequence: TGTGCCAGCAGTGACCCAGGGGGCTCTGGAAACACCATATATTTT.

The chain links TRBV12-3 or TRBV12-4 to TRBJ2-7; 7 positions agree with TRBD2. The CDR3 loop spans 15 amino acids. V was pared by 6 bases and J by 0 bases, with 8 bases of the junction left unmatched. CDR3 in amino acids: CASRGEGTYSYEQYF. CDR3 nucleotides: TGTGCCAGCAGGGGGGAGGGGACGTACTCCTACGAGCAGTACTTC.

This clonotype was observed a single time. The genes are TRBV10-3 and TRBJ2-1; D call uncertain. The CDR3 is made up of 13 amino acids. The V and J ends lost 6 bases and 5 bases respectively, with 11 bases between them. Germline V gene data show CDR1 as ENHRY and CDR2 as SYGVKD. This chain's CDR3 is CAISAKRDNEQFF. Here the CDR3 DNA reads TGTGCCATCAGCGCGAAGAGAGACAATGAGCAGTTCTTC.

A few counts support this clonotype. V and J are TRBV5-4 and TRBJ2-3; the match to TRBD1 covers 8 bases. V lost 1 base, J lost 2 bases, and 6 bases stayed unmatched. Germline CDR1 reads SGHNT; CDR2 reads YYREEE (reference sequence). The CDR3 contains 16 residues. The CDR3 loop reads CASSLPTGAPTDTQYF. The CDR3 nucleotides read TGTGCCAGCAGCTTGCCGACAGGGGCGCCCACAGATACGCAGTATTTT.

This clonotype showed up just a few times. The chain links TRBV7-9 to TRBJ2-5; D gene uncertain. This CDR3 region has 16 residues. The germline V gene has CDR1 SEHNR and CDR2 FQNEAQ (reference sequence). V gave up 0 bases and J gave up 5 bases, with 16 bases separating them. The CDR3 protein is CASSLAHELSRETQYF. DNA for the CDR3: TGTGCCAGCAGCTTAGCCCACGAGCTTTCGAGGGAGACCCAGTACTTC.

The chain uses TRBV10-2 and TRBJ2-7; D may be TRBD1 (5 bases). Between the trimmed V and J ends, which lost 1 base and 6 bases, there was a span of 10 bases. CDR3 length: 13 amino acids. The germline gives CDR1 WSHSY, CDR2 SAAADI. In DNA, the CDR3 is TGCGCCAGCAGTGAGTGGCAGGGCGGCGAGCAGTACTTC. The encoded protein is CASSEWQGGEQYF.

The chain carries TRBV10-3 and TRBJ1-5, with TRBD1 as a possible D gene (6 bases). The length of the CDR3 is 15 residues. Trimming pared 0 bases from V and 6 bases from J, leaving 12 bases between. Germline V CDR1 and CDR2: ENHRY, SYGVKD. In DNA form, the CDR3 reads TGTGCCATCAGTGAGTCCCGACAGGTTGGTCAGCCCCAGCATTTT. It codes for CAISESRQVGQPQHF.

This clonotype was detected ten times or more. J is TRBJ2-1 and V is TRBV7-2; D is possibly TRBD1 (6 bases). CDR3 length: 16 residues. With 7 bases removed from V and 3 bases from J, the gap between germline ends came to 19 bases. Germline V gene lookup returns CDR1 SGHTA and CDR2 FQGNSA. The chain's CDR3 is CASIRGGWDIYNEQFF. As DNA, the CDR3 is TGTGCCAGCATCAGAGGGGGTTGGGACATCTACAATGAGCAGTTCTTC.

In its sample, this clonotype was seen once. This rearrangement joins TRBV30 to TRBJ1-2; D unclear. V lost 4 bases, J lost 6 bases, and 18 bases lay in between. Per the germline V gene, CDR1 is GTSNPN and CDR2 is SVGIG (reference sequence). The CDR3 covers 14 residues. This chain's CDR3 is CAWNPGRDVDGYTF. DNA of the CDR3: TGTGCCTGGAATCCCGGGAGGGATGTAGATGGCTACACCTTC. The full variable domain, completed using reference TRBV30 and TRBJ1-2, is SQTIHQWPATLVQPVGSPLSLECTVEGTSNPNLYWYRQAAGRGLQLLFYSVGIGQISSEVPQNLSASRPQDRQFILSSKKLLLSDSGFYLCAWNPGRDVDGYTFGSGTRLTVV.

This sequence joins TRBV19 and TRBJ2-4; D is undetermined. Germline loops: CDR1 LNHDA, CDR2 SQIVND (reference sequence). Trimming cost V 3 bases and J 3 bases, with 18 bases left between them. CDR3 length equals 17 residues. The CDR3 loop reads CASSIPPNMGSKNIQYF. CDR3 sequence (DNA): TGTGCCAGTAGTATCCCACCCAACATGGGTAGCAAAAACATTCAGTACTTC.

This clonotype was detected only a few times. The CDR3 coding sequence is TGTGCCAGCAGTTCCCCCCTAGGCTCTGGAAACACCATATATTTT. Amino acid sequence: CASSSPLGSGNTIYF. V gene TRBV28 combines with J gene TRBJ1-3; D is uncertain. The CDR3 runs to 15 residues. Germline CDR1 MDHEN, CDR2 SYDVKM. Between the trimmed V and J ends, which lost 4 bases and 0 bases, there was a span of 10 bases. The full variable domain, with the rest looked up from reference TRBV28 and TRBJ1-3, is DVKVTQSSRYLVKRTGEKVFLECVQDMDHENMFWYRQDPGLGLRLIYFSYDVKMKEKGDIPEGYSVSREKKERFSLILESASTNQTSMYLCASSSPLGSGNTIYFGEGSWLTVV.

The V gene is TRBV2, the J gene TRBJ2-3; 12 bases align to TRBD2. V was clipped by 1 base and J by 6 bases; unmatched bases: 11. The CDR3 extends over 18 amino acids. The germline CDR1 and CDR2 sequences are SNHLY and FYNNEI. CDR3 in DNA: TGTGCCAGCAGTGAAGGGGGGACTAGCGGGCTACCCAGGGATACGCAGTATTTT. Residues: CASSEGGTSGLPRDTQYF.

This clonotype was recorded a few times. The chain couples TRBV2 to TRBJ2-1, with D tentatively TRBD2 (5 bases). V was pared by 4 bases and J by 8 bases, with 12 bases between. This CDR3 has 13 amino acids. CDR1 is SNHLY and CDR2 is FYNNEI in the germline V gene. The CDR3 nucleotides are TGTGCCAGCAGTGGAGGGATCCACGATGAGCAGTTCTTC. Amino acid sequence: CASSGGIHDEQFF.

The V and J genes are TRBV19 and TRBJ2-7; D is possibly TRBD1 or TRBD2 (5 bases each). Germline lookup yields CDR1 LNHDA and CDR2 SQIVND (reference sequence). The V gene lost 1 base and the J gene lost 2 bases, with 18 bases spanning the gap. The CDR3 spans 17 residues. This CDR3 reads CASSIGPLQPGPYEQYF. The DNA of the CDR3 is TGTGCCAGTAGTATAGGCCCTTTGCAGCCGGGGCCCTACGAGCAGTACTTC.

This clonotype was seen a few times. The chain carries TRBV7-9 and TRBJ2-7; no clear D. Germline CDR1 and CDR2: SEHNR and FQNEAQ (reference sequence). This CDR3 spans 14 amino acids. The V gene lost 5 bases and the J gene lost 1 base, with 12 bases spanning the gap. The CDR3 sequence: CASSVTGSSYEQYF. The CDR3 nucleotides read TGTGCCAGCAGCGTCACTGGTAGTTCCTACGAGCAGTACTTC.

CDR3 bases: TGCAGTGCTGGACGGGACGGTGGTTCGGAGACCCAGTACTTC. Its protein product is CSAGRDGGSETQYF. This chain connects TRBV20-1 to TRBJ2-5; D might be TRBD1 or TRBD2, each matching 5 bases. The CDR3 length is 14 residues. Per the germline V gene, CDR1 is DFQATT and CDR2 is SNEGSKA (reference sequence). V was clipped by 5 bases and J by 5 bases, with 18 bases between them.

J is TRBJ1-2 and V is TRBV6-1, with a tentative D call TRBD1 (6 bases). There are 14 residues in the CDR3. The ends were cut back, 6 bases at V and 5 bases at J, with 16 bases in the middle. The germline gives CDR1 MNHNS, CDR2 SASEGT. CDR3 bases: TGTGCCAGCAGCGAAACCCGGACAGCGTATGGCTACACCTTC. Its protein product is CASSETRTAYGYTF.

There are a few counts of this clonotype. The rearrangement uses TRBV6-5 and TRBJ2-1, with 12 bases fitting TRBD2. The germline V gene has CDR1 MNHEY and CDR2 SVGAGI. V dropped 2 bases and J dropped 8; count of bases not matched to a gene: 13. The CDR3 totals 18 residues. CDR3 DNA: TGTGCCAGCAGTTACAATCTGTGGGCTAGCGGGAGGGTAGATGAGCAGTTCTTC. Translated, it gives CASSYNLWASGRVDEQFF.

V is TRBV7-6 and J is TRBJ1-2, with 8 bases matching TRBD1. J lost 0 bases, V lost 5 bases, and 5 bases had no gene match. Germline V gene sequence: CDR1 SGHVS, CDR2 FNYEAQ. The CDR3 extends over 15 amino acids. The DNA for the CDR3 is TGTGCCAGCAGCCTCGGACAGGGTACTAACTATGGCTACACCTTC. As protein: CASSLGQGTNYGYTF. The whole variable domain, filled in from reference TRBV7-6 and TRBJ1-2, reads GAGVSQSPRYKVTKRGQDVALRCDPISGHVSLYWYRQALGQGPEFLTYFNYEAQQDKSGLPNDRFSAERPEGSISTLTIQRTEQRDSAMYRCASSLGQGTNYGYTFGSGTRLTVV.

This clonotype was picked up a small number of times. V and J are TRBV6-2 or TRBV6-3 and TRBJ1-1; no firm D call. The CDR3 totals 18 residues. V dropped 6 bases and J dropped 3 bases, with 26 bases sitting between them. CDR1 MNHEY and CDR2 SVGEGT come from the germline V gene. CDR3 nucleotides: TGTGCCAGCAGCCCACGGAGGGATTGGGGTGTTAAGGACACTGAAGCTTTCTTT. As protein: CASSPRRDWGVKDTEAFF.

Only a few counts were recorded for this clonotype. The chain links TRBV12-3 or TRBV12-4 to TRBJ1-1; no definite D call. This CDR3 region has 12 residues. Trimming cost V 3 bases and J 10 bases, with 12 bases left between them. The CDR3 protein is CASSFRGQGAFF. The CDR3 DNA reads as TGTGCCAGCAGTTTCCGCGGTCAAGGAGCTTTCTTT.